Listed here is a single TCR beta chain. The sample belongs to a study of blood T cell repertoires in COVID-19. The repertoire was sequenced with immunoSEQ multiplex PCR; TCRdb's copy has only in-frame clones and lacks some. The sample comprises approximately 440,000 clones, 88% of which are singletons, and about 12% rests with the top ten. Germline V gene sequence: CDR1 SQVTM, CDR2 ANQGSEA. The CDR3 sequence is 13 residues long. The sequenced sample was peripheral blood. The TCR originated in a woman between 45 and 60 years old with COVID-19, enrolled during active disease. The chain joins TRBV29-1 to TRBJ1-2; TRBD1 matches at 8 bases. CDR3 protein: CSATPGGSDGYTF. The CDR3 nucleotides are TGCAGTGCTACTCCAGGGGGCTCGGATGGCTACACCTTC.